The 4 T cell receptor beta chains given below trace back to one sample, sequenced in a study of blood T cell repertoires in COVID-19. Sequencing was performed with immunoSEQ multiplex PCR; in TCRdb, only in-frame clones are kept and a portion is missing. The sample lists 650,000 to 800,000 clones; about 87% were seen once. Sample: peripheral blood. Receptors were obtained from a woman aged 18-29 years with acute or convalescent COVID-19.

This sequence joins TRBV12-5 and TRBJ1-3, with no clear D. Germline lookup yields CDR1 LGHNT and CDR2 FRNRAP. V was pared by 6 bases and J by 10 bases, with 13 bases between. The CDR3 extends over 12 amino acids. CDR3 sequence reads: CASGPYLSTIYF. For the CDR3, the DNA is TGTGCTAGTGGCCCGTACTTGTCGACCATATATTTT.

The V and J genes are TRBV27 and TRBJ1-4, with D possibly being TRBD1 (5 bases). The CDR3 is made up of 15 amino acids. V dropped 2 bases and J dropped 0 bases, with 7 bases sitting between them. Germline CDR1 reads MNHEY; CDR2 reads SMNVEV (reference sequence). As DNA, the CDR3 is TGTGCCAGCAGTTTAGTGACAGCAACTAATGAAAAACTGTTTTTT. Translating it yields CASSLVTATNEKLFF. Full variable domain (remainder filled in from reference TRBV27 and TRBJ1-4): EAQVTQNPRYLITVTGKKLTVTCSQNMNHEYMSWYRQDPGLGLRQIYYSMNVEVTDKGDVPEGYKVSRKEKRNFPLILESPSPNQTSLYFCASSLVTATNEKLFFGSGTQLSVL.

J is TRBJ1-1 and V is TRBV2; TRBD1 matches 8 bases. V lost 4 bases and J lost 0; bases outside the gene matches: 4. The CDR3 consists of 15 residues. The germline CDR1 and CDR2 sequences are SNHLY and FYNNEI. The CDR3 sequence: CASSGTGNMNTEAFF. CDR3 nucleotide sequence: TGTGCCAGCAGTGGGACAGGGAACATGAACACTGAAGCTTTCTTT.

The chain recombines TRBV7-3 with TRBJ1-5, with D maybe TRBD1 (5 bases). The germline CDR1 and CDR2 sequences are SGHTA and FQGTGA. The CDR3 has 15 residues. V lost 5 bases, J lost 3 bases, and 14 bases lay in between. DNA for the CDR3: TGTGCCAGCAGCGAAACCGGGACTCACAATCAGCCCCAGCATTTT. This codes for CASSETGTHNQPQHF.